The 18 T cell receptor beta chains presented below share a single source sample, sequenced in a study of T-cell reconstitution after alpha-beta-depleted transplantation in children. Preparation of the TCRbeta library was carried out with unique molecular identifiers. Each CDR3 protein is one row after TCRdb ran MiXCR on the PCR reads. The sample includes a few hundred thousand distinct CDR3 sequences, 10% seen only once; the top ten take around 7.5%. The material was PBMCs, obtained before TCRalphabeta/CD19-depleted stem cell transplant. These receptors came from a boy in the first two years of life with acute myeloid leukemia, due to receive a stem cell transplant.

This clonotype was observed at least ten times. This chain links TRBV6-2 or TRBV6-3 with TRBJ1-1; D unclear. V lost 6 bases and J 6 bases, leaving 14 bases between the germline ends. Looked up from germline, CDR1 is MNHEY and CDR2 is SVGEGT. The CDR3 runs to 13 residues. CDR3 amino acids: CASSYSSQPEAFF. The CDR3 region has the DNA TGTGCCAGCAGCTATTCGAGCCAACCTGAAGCTTTCTTT.

On this clonotype: Possible read error: a much larger clone is one base away. The chain carries TRBV11-2 and TRBJ2-5; 8 positions agree with TRBD1. Trimming at V came to 6 bases and at J to 7 bases, leaving 4 bases not matched to a gene. The CDR3 extends over 12 amino acids. Per germline, CDR1 SGHAT and CDR2 FQNNGV. This chain's CDR3 is CASRQDRATQYF. Here the CDR3 DNA reads TGTGCCAGCAGACAGGACAGGGCGACCCAGTACTTC.

Remarks on this clonotype: One end of the junction does not line up with germline, which may come from a read error. The gene calls are TRBV20-1 and TRBJ2-1, with 9 bases that match TRBD2. Per the germline V gene, CDR1 is DFQATT and CDR2 is SNEGSKA (reference sequence). CDR3 length: 21 amino acids. CDR3 loop: CSARAPCGLAGNRSSYNEQFF. In DNA, the CDR3 is TGCAGTGCCAGAGCCCCTTGTGGTCTAGCGGGAAATAGAAGTTCCTACAATGAGCAGTTCTTC.

This clonotype came up many times. The chain recombines TRBV6-5 with TRBJ2-6, with D perhaps matching TRBD2 (5 bases). CDR1 and CDR2 from the germline V gene are MNHEY and SVGAGI. The CDR3 covers 16 residues. V was cut by 0 bases and J by 2 bases, with 8 bases left in between. This CDR3 is CASSYSRRPGANVLTF. The DNA for the CDR3 is TGTGCCAGCAGTTACTCAAGGAGGCCTGGGGCCAACGTCCTGACTTTC.

This clonotype came up a few times. The chain combines TRBV6-1 with TRBJ2-7; D might be TRBD1 or TRBD2, each matching 6 bases. The CDR3 covers 15 residues. Germline V gene sequence: CDR1 MNHNS, CDR2 SASEGT. V dropped 6 bases and J dropped 0 bases, with 15 bases sitting between them. CDR3 DNA sequence: TGTGCCAGCAGCCCCAGAGGGGGGAGCTCCTACGAGCAGTACTTC. As protein: CASSPRGGSSYEQYF.

This clonotype was counted ten times or more. Sequence at one end of the junction differs from germline and may be a read error. The CDR3 protein is CASTVAGALSEQYF. The DNA for the CDR3 is TGTGCGAGCACGGTGGCGGGAGCCCTCTCCGAGCAGTACTTC. This chain uses TRBV6-1 with TRBJ2-7, with 7 bases fitting TRBD2. CDR1 is MNHNS, CDR2 SASEGT, per germline. The CDR3 has 14 residues.

This clonotype showed up many times. The V gene is TRBV9, the J gene TRBJ2-3, with TRBD2 matching over 9 bases. The germline gives CDR1 SGDLS, CDR2 YYNGEE. The V segment lost 0 bases and the J segment 0 bases; nucleotides outside the gene matches: 5. The CDR3 spans 17 residues. The CDR3, as DNA: TGTGCCAGCAGCGTAGGCGGGGGGGCGCCTAGCACAGATACGCAGTATTTT. Translating it yields CASSVGGGAPSTDTQYF.

This clonotype was recorded at least ten times. V gene TRBV29-1 combines with J gene TRBJ2-2; D possibly corresponds to TRBD1 (5 bases). Trimming left V 7 bases short and J 0 bases short, with 15 bases between. This CDR3 comprises 15 residues. In germline, CDR1 is SQVTM, CDR2 ANQGSEA. The CDR3 loop is CSATEGATNTGELFF. The CDR3 DNA follows: TGCAGCGCGACCGAAGGGGCGACGAACACCGGGGAGCTGTTTTTT.

In this sample, this clonotype turned up many times. The V call is TRBV5-6, the J call TRBJ2-7; D remains ambiguous. This CDR3 is built from 12 residues. The germline V and J ends were trimmed by 7 bases and 3 bases, with 11 bases remaining between them. Germline V gives CDR1 SGHDT, CDR2 YYEEEE. CDR3 region: CASSQPLYEQYF. CDR3 sequence (DNA): TGTGCCAGCTCACAACCCCTCTACGAGCAGTACTTC.

There are many counts of this clonotype. The chain combines TRBV4-3 with TRBJ1-1; TRBD1 aligns across 7 bases. Germline loops: CDR1 LGHNA, CDR2 YSLEER. The junction had 6 bases not matched to a gene; V was cut back by 2 bases and J by 3 bases. CDR3 length: 15 residues. This CDR3 reads CASSQLAQGDTEAFF. CDR3 in DNA: TGCGCCAGCAGCCAACTAGCCCAGGGGGACACTGAAGCTTTCTTT.

Details on this clonotype: A much larger clone lies a single base off, so this may be a read error. Since the CDR3 does not end with the conserved phenylalanine or tryptophan, this likely comes from a read error. V usage is TRBV24-1 and J usage is TRBJ2-1; TRBD2 matches at 10 bases. The germline V gene has CDR1 KGHDR and CDR2 SFDVKD. The CDR3 is made up of 13 amino acids. V was clipped by 5 bases and J by 13 bases; unmatched bases: 7. DNA of the CDR3: TGTGCCACCAGTGCCGTAGCTAGCGGGAGTCAGTTCCTC. It encodes CATSAVASGSQFL.

This clonotype has at least ten counts. V usage is TRBV9 and J usage is TRBJ2-7; D remains ambiguous. This CDR3 comprises 17 residues. V was clipped by 0 bases and J by 0 bases, with 16 bases between them. Germline V CDR1 and CDR2: SGDLS, YYNGEE. The CDR3, as DNA: TGTGCCAGCAGCGTAGGCCCCACGGTAGTAAGCTCCTACGAGCAGTACTTC. Encoded protein: CASSVGPTVVSSYEQYF.

The chain uses TRBV20-1 and TRBJ1-5; 11 positions match TRBD1. V dropped 4 bases and J dropped 6; count of bases not matched to a gene: 5. The CDR3 extends over 14 amino acids. CDR1 is DFQATT and CDR2 is SNEGSKA in the germline V gene (reference sequence). CDR3 sequence (DNA): TGCAGTGCTACTGGACAGGGGGCTCTTCAGCCCCAGCATTTT. Translated, it gives CSATGQGALQPQHF.

This clonotype was observed many times. The rearrangement uses TRBV7-2 and TRBJ2-3; 10 bases are a match to TRBD2. The CDR3 sequence is 17 residues long. The germline gives CDR1 SGHTA, CDR2 FQGNSA. Germline trimming cut 3 bases from V and 4 bases from J; bases unmatched to any gene: 10. The CDR3 DNA sequence: TGTGCCAGCAGCTTCAGCGGGGGGGCTAGCTGGGCAGATACGCAGTATTTT. This gives the protein CASSFSGGASWADTQYF.

This clonotype was seen a few times. V and J are TRBV5-1 and TRBJ2-1; no definite D call. The CDR3 runs to 11 residues. Deletions cut 3 bases from V and 6 bases from J, with 4 bases between. Looked up from germline, CDR1 is SGHRS and CDR2 is YFSETQ. The chain's CDR3 is CASSSTNEQFF. The CDR3 DNA reads as TGCGCCAGCAGCTCCACCAATGAGCAGTTCTTC.

This clonotype was seen ten or more times. V is TRBV6-5 and J is TRBJ1-1, with D possibly TRBD1 on 5 matching bases. V was cut by 4 bases and J by 1 base, with 10 bases left in between. The germline V gene encodes CDR1 MNHEY and CDR2 SVGAGI. The CDR3 extends over 14 amino acids. CDR3 in amino acids: CASSSGHSNTEAFF. CDR3 bases: TGTGCCAGCAGTTCCGGACATTCGAACACTGAAGCTTTCTTT.

The V gene is TRBV18, the J gene TRBJ2-1, with 10 bases identical to TRBD1. Germline lookup yields CDR1 KGHSH and CDR2 LQKENI. This CDR3 has 16 residues. V trimming: 3 bases; J trimming: 4 bases; junction bases outside the gene matches: 6. CDR3 in DNA: TGTGCCAGCTCACCCCAGACAGGGGGCTTATACAATGAGCAGTTCTTC. Translation gives CASSPQTGGLYNEQFF.

This clonotype was seen repeatedly, ten times or more. The genes are TRBV12-3 or TRBV12-4 and TRBJ2-5; 7 bases align to TRBD1. The CDR3 covers 13 residues. The V gene end was trimmed by 5 bases and the J gene end by 6 bases; junction bases not matched to a gene: 6. For the CDR3, the DNA is TGTGCCAGCAGTCCAAACAGGGGAAAGACCCAGTACTTC. This codes for CASSPNRGKTQYF.